A single sample is the source of the 18 T cell receptor beta chains below, sequenced in a study of T cells in Graves' hyperthyroidism and ophthalmopathy. What was amplified from RNA transcripts were TCR beta CDR3 regions. TCR CDR3 underwent first-round RT-PCR with the HTBI primer set. TCRdb processed the multiplex PCR reads anew with MiXCR; each CDR3 protein has one entry. The sample shows some 720,000 distinct CDR3 sequences, approximately 16% of them seen only once. Input material: blood. These receptors originate from a man younger than 35 with Graves' hyperthyroidism.

This clonotype was seen once. The J gene is TRBJ2-3, the V gene TRBV24-1; 9 bases fit TRBD1. Unmatched junction bases numbered 12, after V lost 5 bases and J lost 7 bases. Germline-derived CDR1 and CDR2 are KGHDR and SFDVKD. This CDR3 is 16 amino acids long. For the CDR3, the DNA is TGTGCCACCAGTGGGTCGGGGACAGGGACGCTAAATACGCAGTATTTT. Translating gives CATSGSGTGTLNTQYF.

The sample holds a few counts of this clonotype. This CDR3 reads CASSPGLATSYEQYF. The CDR3 DNA follows: TGTGCCAGCAGTCCGGGACTAGCGACGTCCTACGAGCAGTACTTC. The rearrangement joins TRBV7-2 to TRBJ2-7; 10 positions agree with TRBD2. The length of the CDR3 is 15 residues. The germline CDR1 and CDR2 sequences are SGHTA and FQGNSA. V shed 6 bases and J 1 base; nucleotides not matched to a gene: 6.

The chain recombines TRBV5-4 with TRBJ2-3; D is unclear. The length of the CDR3 is 12 residues. The ends were cut back, 4 bases at V and 6 bases at J, with 9 bases in the middle. Per the germline V gene, CDR1 is SGHNT and CDR2 is YYREEE (reference sequence). The CDR3 DNA reads TGTGCCAGCAGCATGTCCCCCGATACGCAGTATTTT. This encodes CASSMSPDTQYF.

This clonotype was recorded many times. The rearrangement uses TRBV30 and TRBJ1-5; D remains ambiguous. This CDR3 is 19 amino acids long. CDR1 and CDR2 (germline): GTSNPN, SVGIG (reference sequence). The V gene lost 2 bases and the J gene lost 0 bases, with 23 bases spanning the gap. The CDR3, as DNA: TGTGCCTGGAGTCAACCACGGGATACCCCAGCGGATAGCAATCAGCCCCAGCATTTT. This translates into CAWSQPRDTPADSNQPQHF. Using reference TRBV30 and TRBJ1-5 for the parts outside the CDR3, the full variable domain is SQTIHQWPATLVQPVGSPLSLECTVEGTSNPNLYWYRQAAGRGLQLLFYSVGIGQISSEVPQNLSASRPQDRQFILSSKKLLLSDSGFYLCAWSQPRDTPADSNQPQHFGDGTRLSIL.

V gene TRBV25-1 combines with J gene TRBJ2-5, with a weak D call TRBD1 (6 bases). Trimming shortened V by 1 base and J by 5 bases, and 8 bases separated the two germline ends. Germline CDR1 MGHDK, CDR2 SYGVNS. This CDR3 has 13 residues. CDR3 region: CASSELTGETQYF. The CDR3 DNA follows: TGTGCCAGCAGTGAATTAACAGGGGAGACCCAGTACTTC.

V is TRBV19 and J is TRBJ2-3; D not certain. Per germline, CDR1 LNHDA and CDR2 SQIVND (reference sequence). The CDR3 sequence is 13 residues long. Trimming took 3 bases from V and 3 from J, leaving 7 bases between them. CDR3 sequence reads: CASSMKSTDTQYF. CDR3 coding DNA: TGTGCCAGTAGTATGAAGTCTACAGATACGCAGTATTTT.

This clonotype was recorded at least ten times. The chain joins TRBV28 to TRBJ2-1; 11 bases fit TRBD2. Trimming cost V 7 bases and J 6 bases; bases outside gene matches: 14. CDR1 MDHEN and CDR2 SYDVKM come from the germline V gene. The length of the CDR3 is 17 residues. The CDR3 spells CASNPLPGTSGSNEQFF. DNA of the CDR3: TGTGCCAGCAACCCCCTACCCGGGACTAGCGGAAGCAATGAGCAGTTCTTC.

This clonotype appeared many times. The chain uses TRBV2 and TRBJ1-1, with D uncertain. Germline V CDR1 and CDR2: SNHLY, FYNNEI. This CDR3 comprises 12 residues. The germline V and J ends were trimmed by 8 bases and 0 bases, with 7 bases remaining between them. The CDR3: CASDFLNTEAFF. CDR3 DNA: TGTGCCAGCGACTTTCTGAACACTGAAGCTTTCTTT.

In its sample, this clonotype was seen many times. The chain links TRBV29-1 to TRBJ2-3, with 9 bases aligning to TRBD1. V gave up 0 bases and J gave up 9 bases; unmatched junction bases: 7. CDR3 length: 14 amino acids. Germline CDR1 SQVTM, CDR2 ANQGSEA. The CDR3 DNA is TGCAGCGTTGAAGATCGAGGACAGGGGCGCACGCAGTATTTT. Its translation: CSVEDRGQGRTQYF.

Comments on this clonotype: This may arise from a read error, as a much more abundant clone is one base away. The rearrangement links TRBV12-3 or TRBV12-4 to TRBJ2-5; 7 bases match TRBD1. CDR3 length: 13 residues. CDR3 in DNA: TGTGCCAGCAGGAGGGGGCAGGGAGAGACCCAGAACTTC. This sequence encodes CASRRGQGETQNF.

This clonotype was found a few times. The gene calls are TRBV4-1 and TRBJ1-5; 11 bases are a match to TRBD1. The CDR3 consists of 14 residues. Germline values: CDR1 MGHRA, CDR2 YSYEKL. The V segment lost 3 bases and the J segment 6 bases; nucleotides outside the gene matches: 1. The CDR3: CASSHGQGAQPQHF. Written as DNA, the CDR3 is TGCGCCAGCAGCCACGGACAGGGGGCTCAGCCCCAGCATTTT.

The chain is built from TRBV20-1 and TRBJ1-1; D unresolved. CDR1 DFQATT and CDR2 SNEGSKA come from the germline V gene (reference sequence). V gave up 6 bases and J gave up 1 base, with 9 bases separating them. There are 12 residues in the CDR3. CDR3 DNA: TGCAGTGCCGCGTCGGGGAACACTGAAGCTTTCTTT. Its protein product is CSAASGNTEAFF.

J is TRBJ1-5 and V is TRBV6-2 or TRBV6-3; TRBD1 is a possible D gene (5 bases). Between the trimmed V and J ends, which lost 2 bases and 7 bases, there was a span of 12 bases. The CDR3 is 14 amino acids. Germline V gene data show CDR1 as MNHEY and CDR2 as SVGEGT. Here the CDR3 DNA reads TGTGCCAGCAGTTACGGAGCAGGGATCCAGCCCCAGCATTTT. Translating it yields CASSYGAGIQPQHF.

This clonotype was picked up many times. V gene TRBV12-3 or TRBV12-4 combines with J gene TRBJ1-5; D unclear. This CDR3 is built from 16 residues. Trimming took off 1 base at V and 0 bases at J, with 10 bases between the two ends. The DNA for the CDR3 is TGTGCCAGCAGTTTAGGGGCGACATATAGCAATCAGCCCCAGCATTTT. Protein: CASSLGATYSNQPQHF.

This clonotype has a count of ten or more. The genes are TRBV2 and TRBJ1-5; 10 nucleotides line up with TRBD1. Looked up from germline, CDR1 is SNHLY and CDR2 is FYNNEI. Losses at the gene ends were 7 bases for V and 7 bases for J; bases not matched to a gene: 4. This CDR3 is 13 amino acids long. CDR3 sequence (DNA): TGTGCCAGCATGGACAGGGGGGAACAGCCCCAGCATTTT. Protein product: CASMDRGEQPQHF.

This clonotype was counted a few times. This chain links TRBV4-1 with TRBJ1-1; D ambiguous. Deletions cut 1 base from V and 0 bases from J, with 6 bases between. Germline V gene lookup returns CDR1 MGHRA and CDR2 YSYEKL. The CDR3 is made up of 14 amino acids. The CDR3 reads CASSQGVLNTEAFF. CDR3 in DNA: TGCGCCAGCAGCCAAGGGGTCTTGAACACTGAAGCTTTCTTT.

Ten or more counts support this clonotype. The rearrangement joins TRBV18 to TRBJ1-4; tentative D call: TRBD1 (5 bases). Germline-derived CDR1 and CDR2 are KGHSH and LQKENI. The CDR3 length is 15 residues. V shed 0 bases and J shed 4 bases, with 9 bases lying between them. The CDR3 loop reads CASSPPTGFNEKLFF. CDR3 nucleotides: TGTGCCAGCTCACCACCAACAGGATTTAATGAAAAACTGTTTTTT.

The chain combines TRBV20-1 with TRBJ1-2, with a weak D call TRBD1 (5 bases). Trimming pared 0 bases from V and 6 bases from J, leaving 17 bases between. The CDR3 is 15 amino acids. The germline V gene encodes CDR1 DFQATT and CDR2 SNEGSKA (reference sequence). The CDR3: CSAREGQAGEDGYTF. CDR3 coding DNA: TGCAGTGCTAGAGAGGGGCAGGCCGGGGAGGATGGCTACACCTTC.